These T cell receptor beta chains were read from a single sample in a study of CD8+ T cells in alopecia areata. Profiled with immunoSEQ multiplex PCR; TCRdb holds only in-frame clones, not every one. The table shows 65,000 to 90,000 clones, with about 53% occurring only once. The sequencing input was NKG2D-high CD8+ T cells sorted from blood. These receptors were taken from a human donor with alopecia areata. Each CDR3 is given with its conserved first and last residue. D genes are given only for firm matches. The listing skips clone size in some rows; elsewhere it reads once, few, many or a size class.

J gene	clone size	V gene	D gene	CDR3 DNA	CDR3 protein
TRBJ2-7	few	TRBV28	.	TGTGCCAGCGCTGTGATACCAGGGGCCGAGCAGTACTTC	CASAVIPGAEQYF
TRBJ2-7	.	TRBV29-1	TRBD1	TGCAGCGTGGAAACGGGACAGGGTTTCTACGAGCAGTACTTC	CSVETGQGFYEQYF
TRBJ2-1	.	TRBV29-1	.	TGCAGCGTTTCACAGGACATACCAAATGAGCAGTTCTTC	CSVSQDIPNEQFF
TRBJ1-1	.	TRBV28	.	TGTGCCAGCAGACAGGGACGGCTTATGAACACTGAAGCTTTCTTT	CASRQGRLMNTEAFF
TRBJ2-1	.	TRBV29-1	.	TGCAGCGTTGAATTGGGCAATGAGCAGTTCTTC	CSVELGNEQFF
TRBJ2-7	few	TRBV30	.	TGTGCCTGGAGTGTCGGGGCGGAGGCTACCTACGAGCAGTACTTC	CAWSVGAEATYEQYF
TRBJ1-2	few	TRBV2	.	TGTGCCAGCGGCGGCTACACCTTC	CASGGYTF
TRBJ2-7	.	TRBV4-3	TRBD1	TGCGCCAGCAGCCAAGTCCTTCAGGGGGCGAACGAGCAGTACTTC	CASSQVLQGANEQYF
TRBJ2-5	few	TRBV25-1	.	TGTGCCAGCAGTGGTGATGGGACCCAGTACTTC	CASSGDGTQYF
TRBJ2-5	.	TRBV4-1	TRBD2	TGCGCCACCACCCGGGAAGCGGGGGGCCCCGAGACCCAGTACTTC	CATTREAGGPETQYF
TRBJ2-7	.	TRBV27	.	TGTGCCAGCAGTTCCGAATCCGAGCAGTACTTC	CASSSESEQYF
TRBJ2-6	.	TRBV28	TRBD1	TGTGCCAGCAGTTCCGGGACAGGGGGCGTGCAGACCAACGTCCTGACTTTC	CASSSGTGGVQTNVLTF
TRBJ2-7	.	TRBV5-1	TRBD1	TGCGCCAGCAGCGGGGACAGTTACGAGCAGTACTTC	CASSGDSYEQYF
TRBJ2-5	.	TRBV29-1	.	TGCAGCGTTGTTAGGGGGCAGGAGGGGACCCAGTACTTC	CSVVRGQEGTQYF
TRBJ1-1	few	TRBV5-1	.	TGCGCCAGCAGCCCCGAGTCTTACACTGAAGCTTTCTTT	CASSPESYTEAFF
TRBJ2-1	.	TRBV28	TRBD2	TGTGCCAGCAGTTTATGGGGGACTAGCGGAGAGGCAGCCTACAATGAGCAGTTCTTC	CASSLWGTSGEAAYNEQFF
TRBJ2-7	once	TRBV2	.	TGTGCCAGCAGTACACAGGGTTTAGAGGGCGGGAGCTCCTACGAGCAGTACTTC	CASSTQGLEGGSSYEQYF
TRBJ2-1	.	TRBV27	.	TGTGCCAGCAGTTTATCAGACGGCGGCAATGAGCAGTTCTTC	CASSLSDGGNEQFF
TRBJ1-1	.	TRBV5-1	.	TGCGCCAGCGGAGAAGAGGGGGATGAAGCTTTCTTT	CASGEEGDEAFF
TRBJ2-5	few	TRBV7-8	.	TGTGCCAGCAGCCGTCGGGCCCGGACGGAGACCCAGTACTTC	CASSRRARTETQYF
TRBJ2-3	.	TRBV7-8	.	TGTGCCAGCAGCCCCCGCGGGGAAGGGCCAGATACGCAGTATTTT	CASSPRGEGPDTQYF
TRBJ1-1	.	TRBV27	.	TGTGCCAGCAGTTTATTGGGCACTGAAGCTTTCTTT	CASSLLGTEAFF
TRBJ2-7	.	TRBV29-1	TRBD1	TGCAGCGTTGAAGTGTTGGAAGGGGGCGACGTCTCCTACGAGCAGTACTTC	CSVEVLEGGDVSYEQYF
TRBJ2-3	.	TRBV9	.	TGTGCCAGCAGCGTAGGTCGCCTAACCGATACGCAGTATTTT	CASSVGRLTDTQYF
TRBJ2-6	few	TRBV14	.	TGTGCCAGCAGCCTTTGGGAATCTGGGGCCAACGTCCTGACTTTC	CASSLWESGANVLTF
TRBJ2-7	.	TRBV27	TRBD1	TGTGCCAGCAGTTTAAGACAGGGGGTCTACGAGCAGTACTTC	CASSLRQGVYEQYF
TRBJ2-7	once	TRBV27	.	TGTGCCAGCAGTTCAGGGGGGGCCTACGAGCAGTACTTC	CASSSGGAYEQYF
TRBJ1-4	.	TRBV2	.	TGTGCCAGCTCTATTATCCGTACAGAAAAACTGTTTTTT	CASSIIRTEKLFF
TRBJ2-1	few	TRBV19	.	TGTGCCAGTAGTTTCCGAGGACAGTTAGAGCAGTTCTTC	CASSFRGQLEQFF
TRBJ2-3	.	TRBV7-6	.	TGTGCCAGCAGCTTAATTTCGGGCACAGATACGCAGTATTTT	CASSLISGTDTQYF
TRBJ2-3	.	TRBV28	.	TGTGCCAGCAGTCAGGAGGGGGAAAGCACAGATACGCAGTATTTT	CASSQEGESTDTQYF
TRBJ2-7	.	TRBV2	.	TGTGCCAGCAGTGAGATAGCCCCCCCATACGAGCAGTACTTC	CASSEIAPPYEQYF
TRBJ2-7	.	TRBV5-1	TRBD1	TGCGCCAGCAGCCAGACAGGGCCCGAGCAGTACTTC	CASSQTGPEQYF
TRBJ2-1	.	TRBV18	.	TGTGCCAGCTCACCATCTGTCTGGGATGAGCAGTTCTTC	CASSPSVWDEQFF
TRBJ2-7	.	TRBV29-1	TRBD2	TGCAGCGTAGGACTAGCGGCCGGCGAGCAGTACTTC	CSVGLAAGEQYF
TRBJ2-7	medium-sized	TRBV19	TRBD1	TGTGCCAGTTCACCGGGACAGGGGGTCTACGAGCAGTACTTC	CASSPGQGVYEQYF
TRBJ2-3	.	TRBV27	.	TGTGCCAGCAGTTTAGGGGGGGCCGCTTCAGATACGCAGTATTTT	CASSLGGAASDTQYF
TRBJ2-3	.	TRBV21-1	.	TGTGCCGGCTCCTCTTCACTAGCGGTTCTCACAGATACGCAGTATTTT	CAGSSSLAVLTDTQYF
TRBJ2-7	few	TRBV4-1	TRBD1	TGCGCCAGCAGCCACGGGACAGCATACGAGCAGTACTTC	CASSHGTAYEQYF
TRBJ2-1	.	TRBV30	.	TGTGCCTGGAGTGTGGGCGAGCAGTTCTTC	CAWSVGEQFF
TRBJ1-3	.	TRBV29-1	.	TGCAGCGTTGATTCGGCAGTTGGAAACACCATATATTTT	CSVDSAVGNTIYF
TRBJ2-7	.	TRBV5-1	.	TGCGCCAGCAGCTCCGGCTACGAGCAGTACTTC	CASSSGYEQYF
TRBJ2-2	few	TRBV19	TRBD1	TGTGCCAGTAGTATAAGGACAGGCTACACCGGGGAGCTGTTTTTT	CASSIRTGYTGELFF
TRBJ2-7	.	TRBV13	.	TGTGCCAGCAGCCAACGACAGGACTACGAGCAGTACTTC	CASSQRQDYEQYF
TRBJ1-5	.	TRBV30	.	TGTGCCTGGAGCTTAGGCCGGAGCAATCAGCCCCAGCATTTT	CAWSLGRSNQPQHF
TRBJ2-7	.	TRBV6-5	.	TGTGCCAGCAGTTTCCAGGGGGGCTACGAGCAGTACTTC	CASSFQGGYEQYF
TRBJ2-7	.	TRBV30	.	TGTGCCTGGAGTGTGGAGAGGAACTACGAGCAGTACTTC	CAWSVERNYEQYF
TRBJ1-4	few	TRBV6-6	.	TGTGCCAGCAGTTACTCGCAGAGAGATGAAAAACTGTTTTTT	CASSYSQRDEKLFF